These T cell receptor beta chains were read from a single sample in a study of T-cell memory formation after mild COVID-19. TCRdb independently ran MiXCR on the 5' RACE reads; one entry per CDR3 protein. This table has about 430,000 distinct CDR3 sequences, 18% appearing once. The sequencing input was PBMCs or a T cell subset sorted from them (not recorded which). The origin of the receptors is a man aged 18 to 30 who had mild COVID-19 (a few samples of this study predate the infection). Cell type and time point are not known. Both conserved end residues are part of each CDR3. The order of the fields is CDR3 protein, CDR3 DNA, V gene, J gene, clone size, D gene. The D gene is left open where the match is weak. The size field is filled for only some rows; it gives once, few, many or a size class.

CASSLGDPFYGYTF,TGCGCCAGCAGCTTGGGGGACCCATTCTATGGCTACACCTTC,TRBV5-1,TRBJ1-2,few,-
CASSLRGGTYEQYF,TGTGCCAGCAGTTTAAGGGGGGGCACCTACGAGCAGTACTTC,TRBV12-3/TRBV12-4,TRBJ2-7,-,-
CASSPGGRSPLHF,TGTGCCAGCAGCCCGGGGGGGAGGTCACCCCTCCACTTT,TRBV7-3,TRBJ1-6,-,-
CASSFIQDGNSPLHF,TGTGCCAGCAGCTTTATACAGGACGGAAATTCACCCCTCCACTTT,TRBV7-9,TRBJ1-6,-,-
CASSPGGGHTDTQYF,TGTGCCAGCAGCCCCGGCGGGGGGCACACAGATACGCAGTATTTT,TRBV7-3,TRBJ2-3,-,TRBD2
CASSYGGFSYNEQFF,TGTGCCAGCAGCTACGGGGGGTTCTCCTACAATGAGCAGTTCTTC,TRBV7-2,TRBJ2-1,few,TRBD2
CATSDWSGAQETQYF,TGTGCCACCAGTGATTGGTCAGGGGCCCAAGAGACCCAGTACTTC,TRBV24-1,TRBJ2-5,-,-
CASSYDRGNNEQFF,TGTGCCAGCAGCTATGACAGGGGGAACAATGAGCAGTTCTTC,TRBV7-2,TRBJ2-1,-,TRBD1
CAISPHRRQPQHF,TGTGCCATCAGCCCGCACAGGAGACAGCCCCAGCATTTT,TRBV7-2,TRBJ1-5,-,-
CSARDLGNQPQHF,TGCAGTGCTAGAGATCTGGGAAATCAGCCCCAGCATTTT,TRBV20-1,TRBJ1-5,-,-
CASSYSRQGRQPQHF,TGTGCCAGCAGTTACTCCCGACAGGGACGACAGCCCCAGCATTTT,TRBV6-5,TRBJ1-5,-,TRBD1
CASLRRIFYEQYF,TGTGCCAGCCTCCGTAGGATTTTCTACGAGCAGTACTTC,TRBV3-1,TRBJ2-7,-,-
CASSLAGARRYEQYF,TGTGCCAGCAGCTTGGCTGGGGCCAGGCGGTACGAGCAGTACTTC,TRBV5-6,TRBJ2-7,-,-
CASSPEAADLSPLHF,TGTGCCAGCAGCCCCGAGGCCGCGGATCTGTCACCCCTCCACTTT,TRBV7-6,TRBJ1-6,few,-
CASSIMGDPNYGYTF,TGTGCCAGCAGCATAATGGGCGATCCTAACTATGGCTACACCTTC,TRBV9,TRBJ1-2,once,-
CASSSRTGLQETQYF,TGTGCCAGCAGTTCGAGGACAGGGCTGCAAGAGACCCAGTACTTC,TRBV28,TRBJ2-5,few,TRBD1
CAISPDRGNGYTF,TGTGCCATCAGTCCGGACAGGGGGAATGGCTACACCTTC,TRBV10-3,TRBJ1-2,few,TRBD1
CASSYRAPVPNTEAFF,TGCGCCAGCAGCTACCGGGCGCCAGTCCCGAACACTGAAGCTTTCTTT,TRBV5-1,TRBJ1-1,many,-
CATSQGRSTDTDTQYF,TGTGCCACCTCTCAGGGACGGTCAACGGACACAGATACGCAGTATTTT,TRBV15,TRBJ2-3,-,-
CASSESPFSNQPQHF,TGTGCCAGCAGTGAATCTCCGTTCTCCAATCAGCCCCAGCATTTT,TRBV25-1,TRBJ1-5,-,-
CASSRDGLAGRGNIQYF,TGTGCCAGCAGCCGAGATGGACTAGCGGGGAGGGGAAACATTCAGTACTTC,TRBV3-1,TRBJ2-4,many,TRBD2
CASSPRTGDRDEQFF,TGTGCCAGCAGCCCACGGACAGGGGATCGGGATGAGCAGTTCTTC,TRBV9,TRBJ2-1,-,TRBD1
CAARDTQKVDTEAFF,TGTGCCGCTCGGGACACTCAGAAAGTTGACACTGAAGCTTTCTTT,TRBV19,TRBJ1-1,-,-
CSARTTGSPSRQFF,TGCAGTGCCCGCACCACGGGGTCCCCATCGCGGCAGTTCTTC,TRBV20-1,TRBJ2-1,-,-